This TCR beta chain emerged from a study of tumour-infiltrating T cells in Burkitt lymphoma (dated by TCRdb to about 2020). Regarding the study in general: TCR repertoire data were compared against clinical outcome, and productive clonality predicted overall survival and progression-free survival independently of established prognostic factors such as age at diagnosis.

Concerning this clone: This receptor's antigen is unknown. Base qualities are missing; no much larger clone stands one base away.

The library was obtained by the immunoSEQ multiplex PCR assay. Imported from immuneACCESS, the table was reduced by TCRdb to in-frame sequences with V and J called. These copies leave out some clones; in studies compared against another copy, an unresolved V gene accounts for under half, and the cause of the remainder is not known. In all, the sample holds several thousand clones, and 11% of those were seen once. Around 2.1% of the sample goes to the ten largest clones. CDR1 and CDR2 are read off the germline V gene as SGDLS and YYNGEE. V and J lose 3 bases and 3 bases, and a span of 4 bases separates them. The CDR3 covers 11 residues, taking in both the cysteine and the phenylalanine. Kept here is only the CDR3 DNA, which spans 33 bases and is read in frame from base 1.

The rearranged chain carries TRBV9 and TRBJ2-7; confidence is insufficient to name the D gene. The receptor was isolated from a human donor with diffuse large B-cell lymphoma. Sequenced input: tumor tissue. The CDR3 corresponds to CASSAGYEQYF. The nucleotides are TGTGCCAGCAGCGCCGGCTACGAGCAGTACTTC.